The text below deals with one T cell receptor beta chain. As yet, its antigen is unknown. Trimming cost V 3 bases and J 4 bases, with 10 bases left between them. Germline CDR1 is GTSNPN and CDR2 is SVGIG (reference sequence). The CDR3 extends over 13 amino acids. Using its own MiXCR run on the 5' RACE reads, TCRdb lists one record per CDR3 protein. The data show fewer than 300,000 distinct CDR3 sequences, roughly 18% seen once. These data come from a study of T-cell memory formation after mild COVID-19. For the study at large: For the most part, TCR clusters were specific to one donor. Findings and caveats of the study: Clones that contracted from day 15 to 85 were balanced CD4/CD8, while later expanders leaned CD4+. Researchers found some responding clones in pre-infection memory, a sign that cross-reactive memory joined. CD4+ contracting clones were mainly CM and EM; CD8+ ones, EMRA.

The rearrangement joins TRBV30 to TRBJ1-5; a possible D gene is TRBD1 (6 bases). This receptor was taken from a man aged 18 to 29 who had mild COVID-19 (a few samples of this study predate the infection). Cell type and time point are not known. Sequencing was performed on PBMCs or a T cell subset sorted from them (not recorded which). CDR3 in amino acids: CAWSSDRNQPQHF. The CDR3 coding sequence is TGTGCCTGGAGCTCCGACAGGAATCAGCCCCAGCATTTT.